The next 7 T cell receptor beta chains were all read from a single sample in a study of long-term antiretroviral therapy in people with HIV. Sequencing relied on immunoSEQ assay v3.0, run at survey level. TCRdb's copy holds only in-frame clones and misses some; the assay was immunoSEQ multiplex PCR. Of more than 35,000 clones in the sample, 75% to 90% were seen once. Sequenced material: unsorted PBMCs, taken 1.5 years after starting antiretroviral therapy. The receptors shown here come from a man between 18 and 35 years old with HIV.

V usage is TRBV14 and J usage is TRBJ2-3, with 11 nucleotides matching TRBD2. V dropped 0 bases and J dropped 4; count of bases not matched to a gene: 6. The CDR3 loop spans 17 amino acids. CDR1 is SGHDN and CDR2 is FVKESK in the germline V gene. In DNA, the CDR3 is TGTGCCAGCAGCCAAGAACCCCTACTAGCGGGAGCAGATACGCAGTATTTT. Amino acid sequence: CASSQEPLLAGADTQYF.

The chain carries TRBV15 and TRBJ2-3, with 12 bases lining up with TRBD2. This CDR3 comprises 17 residues. Germline loops: CDR1 LNHNV, CDR2 YYDKDF (reference sequence). V lost 0 bases to trimming and J lost 5 bases; unmatched junction nucleotides: 6. The CDR3 here is CATSRDARLAGEDTQYF. CDR3 nucleotide sequence: TGTGCCACCAGCAGAGATGCGAGACTAGCGGGAGAAGATACGCAGTATTTT.

This clone appeared a few times. This sequence joins TRBV7-5 and TRBJ1-5; TRBD1, as called in the table, went unchecked against the DNA. TRBV7-5 has pseudogene status. The CDR3 covers 14 residues. CDR3: CARSLAGTHQPQHF. The CDR3 nucleotides are TGTGCCAGAAGCTTAGCGGGGACACACCAACCCCAGCATTTT.

The genes are TRBV7-2 and TRBJ1-2; the match to TRBD1 covers 8 bases. The CDR3 extends over 14 amino acids. The V segment lost 6 bases and the J segment 5 bases; nucleotides outside the gene matches: 8. The germline CDR1 and CDR2 sequences are SGHTA and FQGNSA. The CDR3 loop reads CASSQADRAYGYTF. In nucleotides, the CDR3 is TGTGCCAGCAGTCAAGCGGACAGGGCTTATGGCTACACCTTC. Together with reference TRBV7-2 and TRBJ1-2, the CDR3 gives the full variable domain: GAGVSQSPSNKVTEKGKDVELRCDPISGHTALYWYRQSLGQGLEFLIYFQGNSAPDKSGLPSDRFSAERTGGSVSTLTIQRTQQEDSAVYLCASSQADRAYGYTFGSGTRLTVV.

The rearrangement links TRBV7-8 to TRBJ1-5; 7 nucleotides align to TRBD1. The germline gives CDR1 SGHVS, CDR2 FQNEAQ. V lost 5 bases, J lost 1 base, and 5 bases stayed unmatched. CDR3 length: 15 residues. CDR3 DNA sequence: TGTGCCAGCAGCCTCGGACAGGAAAGCAATCAGCCCCAGCATTTT. Amino acid sequence: CASSLGQESNQPQHF.

This clone was found once. The chain recombines TRBV5-4 with TRBJ1-3; D remains unclear. V lost 1 base and J 0 bases, leaving 8 bases between the germline ends. The CDR3 is 15 amino acids. Germline CDR1 is SGHNT and CDR2 is YYREEE (reference sequence). For the CDR3, the DNA is TGTGCCAGCAGCTTGCTACCGAGCTCTGGAAACACCATATATTTT. Residues: CASSLLPSSGNTIYF.

The chain joins TRBV29-1 to TRBJ2-1; 14 positions match TRBD2. The CDR3 extends over 17 amino acids. V was pared by 4 bases and J by 5 bases, with 10 bases of the junction left unmatched. Germline V gene lookup returns CDR1 SQVTM and CDR2 ANQGSEA. CDR3 DNA sequence: TGCAGCGTTGCAGGGACTAGCGGGAGTCATCGAGACAATGAGCAGTTCTTC. Translating it yields CSVAGTSGSHRDNEQFF.